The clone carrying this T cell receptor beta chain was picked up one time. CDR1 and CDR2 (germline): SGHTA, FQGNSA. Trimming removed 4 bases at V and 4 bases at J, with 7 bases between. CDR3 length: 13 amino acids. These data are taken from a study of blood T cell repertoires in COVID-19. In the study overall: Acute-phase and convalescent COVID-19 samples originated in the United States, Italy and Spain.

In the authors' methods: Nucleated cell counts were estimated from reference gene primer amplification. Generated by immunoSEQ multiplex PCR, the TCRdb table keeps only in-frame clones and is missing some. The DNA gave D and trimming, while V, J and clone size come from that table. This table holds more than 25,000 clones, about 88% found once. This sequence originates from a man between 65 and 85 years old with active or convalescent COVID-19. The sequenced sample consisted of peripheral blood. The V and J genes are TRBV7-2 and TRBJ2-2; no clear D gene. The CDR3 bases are TGTGCCAGCAGCTCAATAGTCACCGGGGAGCTGTTTTTT. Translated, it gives CASSSIVTGELFF.